The entry that follows covers one TCR beta chain sequence. Assay used: immunoSEQ multiplex PCR; TCRdb lists only in-frame clones, some missing. Among 150,000 or so clones listed, roughly 91% were seen once. The data belong to a study of T cell responses to AZD1222 COVID-19 vaccine. There are 16 residues in the CDR3. Trimming cost V 0 bases and J 1 base; bases outside gene matches: 3. The V gene's germline CDR1 is SNHLY and CDR2 FYNNEI. Source: peripheral blood, taken on day 0 of AZD1222 vaccination. The clonotype comes from an adult in good health. The chain has TRBV2 and TRBJ1-5; 7 positions match TRBD1. Here the CDR3 reads CASSEAKGASNQPQHF. CDR3 coding DNA: TGTGCCAGCAGTGAAGCAAAGGGGGCGAGCAATCAGCCCCAGCATTTT.